A selection of T cell receptor beta chains follows, all from one sample in a study of monozygotic twins with inflammatory bowel disease. TCRdb processed the 5' RACE reads again and assigns one entry to each CDR3 protein, with no DNA. The sample features about 130,000 distinct CDR3 sequences, with 1.2% in its top ten. The specimen sequenced was blood. The source of these receptors is a human donor with ulcerative colitis or Crohn's disease, or a healthy co-twin of an affected twin (not recorded which). CDR3s include the opening cysteine and the closing phenylalanine or tryptophan.

TRBJ2-5	TRBV7-2	CASTRVAGVIETQYF
TRBJ2-5	TRBV7-9	CAIRPGSRQETQYF
TRBJ2-3	TRBV29-1	CSDRSGSRTDTQYF
TRBJ2-5	TRBV27	CASGGEREKSETQYF
TRBJ2-7	TRBV6-5	CASSYSRLAAYEQYF
TRBJ1-3	TRBV29-1	CSVEATAGNTIYF
TRBJ2-4	TRBV20-1	CSAKVRRNLGNIQYF
TRBJ1-2	TRBV7-9	CASSLVQGRGYTF
TRBJ2-5	TRBV20-1	CSAGVVAGVETQYF
TRBJ2-5	TRBV7-7	CASSYGTSPQETQYF
TRBJ1-1	TRBV20-1	CSATPWGGDTEAFF
TRBJ1-5	TRBV12-3/TRBV12-4	CASSLRSNQPQHF
TRBJ2-2	TRBV5-1	CASSLRGGTGELFF
TRBJ1-4	TRBV12-3/TRBV12-4	CASTWGRTGDPTANEKLFF
TRBJ1-6	TRBV5-6	CASSLAMENSPLHF
TRBJ1-6	TRBV30	CAWSRGYNSPLHF
TRBJ1-6	TRBV5-1	CASSWAPEGNSPLHF
TRBJ2-1	TRBV5-1	CASSGLGLAGPYNEQFF
TRBJ2-7	TRBV12-3/TRBV12-4	CASMSTGMYEQYF
TRBJ1-2	TRBV7-2	CASSLSREGYTF
TRBJ2-7	TRBV11-1	CASSLTAYEQHF
TRBJ1-5	TRBV12-3/TRBV12-4	CASSRQGVNQPQHF
TRBJ2-1	TRBV27	CASSLKGLAGAGVRDEQFF
TRBJ2-1	TRBV6-1	CASSDRGSGSYNEQFF
TRBJ2-5	TRBV18	CASSPVQETQYF
TRBJ2-5	TRBV24-1	CATSATGHQETQYF
TRBJ2-2	TRBV2	CASSEALGAGELFF
TRBJ2-7	TRBV5-1	CASSPSEREGYEQYF
TRBJ1-2	TRBV6-1	CASTRNGDNYGYTF
TRBJ2-2	TRBV20-1	CSAGGDAGELFF
TRBJ2-3	TRBV5-1	CASSLVGWGSTDTQYF
TRBJ1-6	TRBV10-3	CAISESTGHVGSPLHF
TRBJ2-2	TRBV7-2	CASSQRRAGTGELFF